Below, 23 T cell receptor beta chains from the same sample are listed, as sequenced in a study of regulatory T cells in long-lasting Graves disease (dated by TCRdb to about 2021). The time point label for this specimen denotes: newly diagnosed GD, antithyroid drugs for less than 3 months. For both TCR sequencing and RNA sequencing, RNA was extracted from PBMCs using TRIzol. The receptor library was made with multiplex PCR. The sample was run on an Illumina HiSeq 4000. iRepertoire HTBI primers and Arm-PCR amplification of CDR3 regions were used to construct TCR beta libraries. The public reads were reanalyzed by TCRdb: fastp trimming at Q25, MiXCR alignment, in-frame beta chains only. Each CDR3 protein gets just one entry, which takes the most common genes and DNA from the rows behind it. Present in this sample are hundreds of thousands of distinct CDR3 sequences, roughly 14% of which were seen just once. The top ten hold roughly a tenth of the sample.

In addition, the sample was reused for a study of T cells in Graves' hyperthyroidism and ophthalmopathy.

Specimen: peripheral blood mononuclear cells (PBMCs), collected at new diagnosis, from a patient treated with antithyroid drugs. The receptors were gathered from a man younger than 45 with Graves disease. Donor details come from another sample of the same person, matched by shared clones.

This chain joins TRBV11-1 and TRBJ2-7; 7 positions agree with TRBD2. The CDR3 is 17 amino acids. V was clipped by 6 bases and J by 0 bases; unmatched bases: 14. Germline V gene data show CDR1 as SGHAT and CDR2 as FQDESV (reference sequence). CDR3 in DNA: TGTGCCAGCAGTCTGGTAGTGAGCGGGGTCTACTCCTACGAGCAGTACTTC. Translating gives CASSLVVSGVYSYEQYF.

This clonotype was recorded a few times. This may arise from a read error, as a much more abundant clone is one base away. The missing conserved phenylalanine or tryptophan at the end of this CDR3 makes a read error likely. V gene TRBV20-1 combines with J gene TRBJ1-2; unclear D gene. Germline assignment: CDR1 DFQATT and CDR2 SNEGSKA (reference sequence). The CDR3 loop spans 13 amino acids. With 1 base removed from V and 6 bases from J, the gap between germline ends came to 12 bases. The CDR3 loop is CSARGYSQDGYTI. The CDR3 DNA is TGCAGTGCTAGAGGCTACAGCCAGGATGGCTACACCATC.

This clonotype was detected ten times or more. This chain connects TRBV5-5 to TRBJ1-2; D is undetermined. Per germline, CDR1 SGHKS and CDR2 YYEKEE (reference sequence). The CDR3 has 18 residues. Trimming stripped 0 bases from V and 4 bases from J, with 22 bases between. Here the CDR3 reads CASSLAPRAGISPYGYTF. The CDR3 coding sequence is TGTGCCAGCAGCTTGGCTCCAAGGGCGGGGATATCGCCCTATGGCTACACCTTC.

Of note for this clonotype: A read error may explain this, as a much larger clone is one base away. This chain links TRBV7-8 with TRBJ2-1; 9 nucleotides match TRBD2. Per germline, CDR1 SGHVS and CDR2 FQNEAQ. The CDR3 runs to 14 residues. CDR3 nucleotide sequence: TGTGCCAGCAACTTACGACTAGCGGTTAATGAGCAGTTCTTC. Translated, it gives CASNLRLAVNEQFF.

This clonotype showed up many times. The V and J genes are TRBV16 and TRBJ2-7; D may be TRBD1 or TRBD2 (5 bases each). Deletions cut 5 bases from V and 3 bases from J, with 17 bases between. This CDR3 contains 15 residues. In germline, CDR1 is KGHSY, CDR2 FQNENV. CDR3 region: CASSGGRDADYEQYF. Written as DNA, the CDR3 is TGTGCCAGCAGCGGCGGCCGGGACGCAGACTACGAGCAGTACTTC.

The rearrangement joins TRBV18 to TRBJ2-1, with 9 bases that match TRBD2. V shed 5 bases and J 6 bases; nucleotides not matched to a gene: 5. There are 14 residues in the CDR3. Germline CDR1 and CDR2: KGHSH and LQKENI. The CDR3 nucleotides are TGTGCCAGCTCATGGCCTAGCGGGATCAATGAGCAGTTCTTC. This gives the protein CASSWPSGINEQFF.

This clonotype was counted many times. V is TRBV14 and J is TRBJ2-7; 9 positions match TRBD2. The germline V gene has CDR1 SGHDN and CDR2 FVKESK. V lost 0 bases, J lost 2 bases, and 2 bases stayed unmatched. CDR3 size: 15 residues. The CDR3 region has the DNA TGTGCCAGCAGCCAAGAATTAGCGGGAGCCTACGAGCAGTACTTC. This gives the protein CASSQELAGAYEQYF. The variable domain in full, completed from reference TRBV14 and TRBJ2-7, reads EAGVTQFPSHSVIEKGQTVTLRCDPISGHDNLYWYRRVMGKEIKFLLHFVKESKQDESGMPNNRFLAERTGGTYSTLKVQPAELEDSGVYFCASSQELAGAYEQYFGPGTRLTVT.

There are many counts of this clonotype. This sequence joins TRBV13 and TRBJ2-1, with D perhaps matching TRBD2 (6 bases). Germline values: CDR1 PRHDT, CDR2 FYEKMQ (reference sequence). V gave up 6 bases and J gave up 6 bases, with 21 bases separating them. The CDR3 length is 16 residues. CDR3 coding DNA: TGTGCCAGCAGTTCAAGGGGCCTAGCGAGGGGCAATGAGCAGTTCTTC. Its protein is CASSSRGLARGNEQFF.

There are many counts of this clonotype. The rearrangement uses TRBV20-1 and TRBJ1-1; D is perhaps TRBD1 (5 bases). Germline loops: CDR1 DFQATT, CDR2 SNEGSKA (reference sequence). The CDR3 has 13 residues. V lost 0 bases and J 3 bases, leaving 8 bases between the germline ends. The CDR3 region has the DNA TGCAGTGCTAGAGATGCGGGGCACACTGAAGCTTTCTTT. Encoded protein: CSARDAGHTEAFF.

This clonotype has at least ten counts. The rearrangement links TRBV10-2 to TRBJ2-3, with TRBD2 identical over 7 bases. The CDR3 extends over 14 amino acids. Germline V gene lookup returns CDR1 WSHSY and CDR2 SAAADI. Trimming cost V 4 bases and J 4 bases; bases outside gene matches: 5. This CDR3 reads CASSAKRDPDTQYF. The CDR3 nucleotides read TGCGCCAGCAGTGCAAAGCGGGATCCAGATACGCAGTATTTT.

V is TRBV5-1 and J is TRBJ2-1; 9 bases fit TRBD2. V was clipped by 4 bases and J by 6 bases; unmatched bases: 11. Germline CDR1 SGHRS, CDR2 YFSETQ. The CDR3 contains 16 residues. The CDR3: CASSSYSGGFSNEQFF. CDR3 sequence (DNA): TGCGCCAGCAGCAGCTATAGCGGGGGATTTAGCAATGAGCAGTTCTTC. Using reference TRBV5-1 and TRBJ2-1 for the parts outside the CDR3, the full variable domain is KAGVTQTPRYLIKTRGQQVTLSCSPISGHRSVSWYQQTPGQGLQFLFEYFSETQRNKGNFPGRFSGRQFSNSRSEMNVSTLELGDSALYLCASSSYSGGFSNEQFFGPGTRLTVL.

This clonotype has ten or more counts. The chain combines TRBV11-2 with TRBJ1-5, with no clear D. The germline V gene has CDR1 SGHAT and CDR2 FQNNGV. The CDR3 consists of 20 residues. Between the trimmed V and J ends, which lost 5 bases and 0 bases, there was a span of 26 bases. CDR3: CASSKDGELSEGYSNQPQHF. CDR3 DNA: TGTGCCAGCAGCAAAGATGGAGAACTTTCCGAAGGATATAGCAATCAGCCCCAGCATTTT.

At least ten counts were recorded for this clonotype. The V and J genes are TRBV5-5 and TRBJ1-1, with a tentative D call TRBD1 (5 bases). Trimming cost V 1 base and J 0 bases, with 7 bases left between them. Germline V gives CDR1 SGHKS, CDR2 YYEKEE (reference sequence). The CDR3 totals 14 residues. The CDR3 reads CASSLRRVNTEAFF. As DNA, the CDR3 is TGTGCCAGCAGCTTGCGCAGGGTGAACACTGAAGCTTTCTTT.

This clonotype was seen at least ten times. V usage is TRBV12-3 or TRBV12-4 and J usage is TRBJ2-5; 7 bases map to TRBD2. CDR3 size: 14 residues. V lost 4 bases, J lost 3 bases, and 5 bases stayed unmatched. CDR3 in DNA: TGTGCCAGCAGTTGCCCCGGGACTAAAGAGACCCAGTACTTC. Its translation is CASSCPGTKETQYF.

The CDR3 loop reads CASSQGLAQIEQYF. Here the CDR3 DNA reads TGCGCCAGCAGCCAAGGACTAGCTCAGATCGAGCAGTACTTC. The chain uses TRBV4-1 and TRBJ2-7; 7 bases fit TRBD2. The junction had 6 bases not matched to a gene; V was cut back by 1 base and J by 6 bases. The CDR3 totals 14 residues. Germline V gene data show CDR1 as MGHRA and CDR2 as YSYEKL.

Many counts were recorded for this clonotype. This chain connects TRBV10-2 to TRBJ2-7; tentatively, D is TRBD2 (6 bases). V lost 8 bases, J lost 7 bases, and 12 bases lay in between. Germline loops: CDR1 WSHSY, CDR2 SAAADI. CDR3 size: 11 residues. The CDR3 nucleotides are TGCGCCAGCTACCTCGGAGGGGAGCAGTACTTC. This translates into CASYLGGEQYF.

This clonotype has only a few counts. The chain employs TRBV27 and TRBJ2-1; D remains ambiguous. The CDR3 consists of 14 residues. Germline CDR1 reads MNHEY; CDR2 reads SMNVEV (reference sequence). Trimming stripped 4 bases from V and 2 bases from J, with 9 bases between. CDR3 DNA: TGTGCCAGCAGTTCCCTAGGCGCCTACAATGAGCAGTTCTTC. Its translation is CASSSLGAYNEQFF.

There are a few counts of this clonotype. V gene TRBV20-1 combines with J gene TRBJ2-7; 7 bases match TRBD2. Germline V gives CDR1 DFQATT, CDR2 SNEGSKA (reference sequence). This CDR3 is built from 14 residues. The V and J ends lost 6 bases and 2 bases, in that order; junction bases with no gene match: 10. The CDR3 region has the DNA TGCAGTGCAGAGAACCCGGGGGGACCCTACGAGCAGTACTTC. It codes for CSAENPGGPYEQYF.

This clonotype was seen many times. The rearrangement links TRBV7-3 to TRBJ2-3; D possibly corresponds to TRBD1 (6 bases). CDR1 and CDR2 from the germline V gene are SGHTA and FQGTGA. V was trimmed by 5 bases and J by 0 bases, leaving 9 bases between them. The CDR3 contains 14 residues. CDR3 region: CASSGTFSTDTQYF. The CDR3 region has the DNA TGTGCCAGCAGCGGGACATTTAGCACAGATACGCAGTATTTT.

The sample holds many counts of this clonotype. The chain employs TRBV2 and TRBJ2-1; the D is unclear. The germline V gene encodes CDR1 SNHLY and CDR2 FYNNEI. The CDR3 spans 13 residues. Trimming left V 2 bases short and J 4 bases short, with 6 bases between. CDR3 sequence: CASSEPQYNEQFF. The CDR3 DNA reads TGTGCCAGCAGTGAACCCCAATACAATGAGCAGTTCTTC.

This clonotype was observed at least ten times. The rearrangement links TRBV6-1 to TRBJ1-5; D gene unclear. Germline V gene data show CDR1 as MNHNS and CDR2 as SASEGT. The CDR3 is 14 residues long. V lost 4 bases to trimming and J lost 4 bases, with 11 bases between them. The CDR3 loop is CASSADRENQPQHF. In DNA, the CDR3 is TGTGCCAGCAGTGCCGACCGAGAAAATCAGCCCCAGCATTTT.

The chain employs TRBV7-9 and TRBJ2-7, with D unclear. This CDR3 region has 13 residues. CDR1 is SEHNR and CDR2 is FQNEAQ in the germline V gene (reference sequence). V was pared by 3 bases and J by 3 bases, with 9 bases between. For the CDR3, the DNA is TGTGCCAGCAGCTTGCGACATAACTACGAGCAGTACTTC. Translated: CASSLRHNYEQYF.

The gene calls are TRBV20-1 and TRBJ2-7; TRBD1 agrees at 8 bases. This CDR3 has 15 residues. V lost 3 bases, J lost 12 bases, and 19 bases stayed unmatched. Germline values: CDR1 DFQATT, CDR2 SNEGSKA (reference sequence). CDR3 DNA sequence: TGCAGTGCTAGTAGGCCGGGACAGGAAACAGGGACGGGGTACTTC. Translating it yields CSASRPGQETGTGYF.